This TCR beta chain was profiled in a study of T-cell reconstitution after alpha-beta-depleted transplantation in children. The germline V gene has CDR1 DFQATT and CDR2 SNEGSKA (reference sequence). The CDR3 runs 16 residues. About this clonotype itself: The junction shows a germline mismatch at one end, possibly a read error.

The library targeted TCRbeta and was prepared with unique molecular identifiers. Each CDR3 protein gets one entry after TCRdb re-called the PCR reads with MiXCR. The table records around 300,000 distinct CDR3 sequences, around 9.1% of them present only once. The specimen was PBMCs, collected before TCRalphabeta/CD19-depleted stem cell transplant. This chain connects TRBV20-1 to TRBJ2-1; possibly TRBD2 for D (5 bases). The sequence came from a boy under two years old with acute myeloid leukemia, due to receive a stem cell transplant. CDR3 bases: TGCAGTGCTAGAGATCCAGCGGAGAGCTCCTACAATGAACAGTTCTTC. Protein: CSARDPAESSYNEQFF.